This T cell receptor beta chain is from a study of T cell changes during pregnancy in multiple sclerosis. Clones were sequenced by immunoSEQ multiplex PCR, and TCRdb holds only the in-frame ones, with some missing. The sample lists approximately 85,000 clones, more than 85% seen once, with approximately 2.5% in the top ten. V shed 4 bases and J 4 bases; nucleotides not matched to a gene: 8. CDR1 and CDR2 (germline): MGHRA, YSYEKL. The CDR3 spans 15 residues. This clone occurred a few times. This sequence joins TRBV4-1 and TRBJ1-1, with TRBD1 matching over 8 bases. This clonotype was sampled from a female donor with multiple sclerosis, enrolled in a pregnancy study. Sequenced here: peripheral blood, sampled in the first trimester of pregnancy. The CDR3 region is CASSRDRGRGTEAFF. CDR3 sequence (DNA): TGCGCCAGCAGCCGCGACAGGGGAAGGGGCACTGAAGCTTTCTTT.